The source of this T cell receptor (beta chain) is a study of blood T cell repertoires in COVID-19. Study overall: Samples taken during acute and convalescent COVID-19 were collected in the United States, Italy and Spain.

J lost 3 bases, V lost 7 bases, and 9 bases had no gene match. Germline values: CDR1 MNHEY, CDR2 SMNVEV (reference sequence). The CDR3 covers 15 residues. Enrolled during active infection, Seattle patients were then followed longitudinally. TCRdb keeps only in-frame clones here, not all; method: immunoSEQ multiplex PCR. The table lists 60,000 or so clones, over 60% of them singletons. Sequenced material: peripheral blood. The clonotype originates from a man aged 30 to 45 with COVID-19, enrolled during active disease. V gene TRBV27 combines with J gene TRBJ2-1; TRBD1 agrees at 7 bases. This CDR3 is CASNKGQSVYNEQFF. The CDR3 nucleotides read TGTGCCAGCAATAAGGGACAGAGTGTCTACAATGAGCAGTTCTTC.